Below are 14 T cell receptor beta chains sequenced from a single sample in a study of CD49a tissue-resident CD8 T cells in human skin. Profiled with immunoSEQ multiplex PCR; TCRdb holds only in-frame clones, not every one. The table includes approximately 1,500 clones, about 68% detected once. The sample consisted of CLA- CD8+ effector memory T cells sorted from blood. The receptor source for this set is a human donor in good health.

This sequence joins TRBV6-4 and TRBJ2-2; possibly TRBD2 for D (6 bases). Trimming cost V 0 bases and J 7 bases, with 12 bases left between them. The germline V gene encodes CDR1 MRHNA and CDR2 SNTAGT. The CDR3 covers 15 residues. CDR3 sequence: CASSDSTGDHGELFF. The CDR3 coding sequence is TGTGCCAGCAGTGACTCGACGGGAGACCACGGGGAGCTGTTTTTT.

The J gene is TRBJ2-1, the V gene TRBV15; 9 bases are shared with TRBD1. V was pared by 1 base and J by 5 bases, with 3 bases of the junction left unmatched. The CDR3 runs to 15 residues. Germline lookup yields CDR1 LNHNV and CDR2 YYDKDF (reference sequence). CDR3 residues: CATSRGDRENNEQFF. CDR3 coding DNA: TGTGCCACCAGCAGAGGGGACAGGGAAAACAATGAGCAGTTCTTC.

The CDR3 region has the DNA TGTGCCAGCAGTGCAGAAACAGAGTACAATGAGCAGTTCTTC. It specifies CASSAETEYNEQFF. The V and J genes are TRBV25-1 and TRBJ2-1; no clear D. The CDR3 runs 14 residues. Germline CDR1 reads MGHDK; CDR2 reads SYGVNS. V was cut by 4 bases and J by 4 bases, with 11 bases left in between.

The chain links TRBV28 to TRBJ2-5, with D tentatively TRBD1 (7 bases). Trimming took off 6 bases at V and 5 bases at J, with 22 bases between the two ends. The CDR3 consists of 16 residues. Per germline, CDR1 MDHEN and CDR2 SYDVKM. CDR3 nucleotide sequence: TGTGCCAGCAGCCGAGAGGTTGGAGGGGGCGCGGAGACCCAGTACTTC. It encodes CASSREVGGGAETQYF.

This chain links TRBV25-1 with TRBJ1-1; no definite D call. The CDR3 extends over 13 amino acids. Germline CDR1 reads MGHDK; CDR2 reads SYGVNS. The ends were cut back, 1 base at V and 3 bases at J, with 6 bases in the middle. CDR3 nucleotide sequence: TGTGCCAGCAGTGAATGGGGAGACACTGAAGCTTTCTTT. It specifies CASSEWGDTEAFF.

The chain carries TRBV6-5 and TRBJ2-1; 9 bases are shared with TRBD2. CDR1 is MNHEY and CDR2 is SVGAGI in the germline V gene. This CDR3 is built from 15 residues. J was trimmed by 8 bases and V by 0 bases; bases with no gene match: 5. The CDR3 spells CASSYSSGGTDEQFF. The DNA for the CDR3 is TGTGCCAGCAGTTACTCTAGCGGGGGCACAGATGAGCAGTTCTTC.

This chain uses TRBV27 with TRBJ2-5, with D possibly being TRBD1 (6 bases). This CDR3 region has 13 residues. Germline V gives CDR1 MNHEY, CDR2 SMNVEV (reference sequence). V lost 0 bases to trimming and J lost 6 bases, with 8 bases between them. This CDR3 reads CASSLSGAKTQYF. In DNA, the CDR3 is TGTGCCAGCAGTTTATCGGGGGCTAAGACCCAGTACTTC.

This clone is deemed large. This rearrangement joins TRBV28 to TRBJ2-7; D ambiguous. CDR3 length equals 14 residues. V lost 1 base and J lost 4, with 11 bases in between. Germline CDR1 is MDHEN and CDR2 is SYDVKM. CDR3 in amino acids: CASSLFPEVYEQYF. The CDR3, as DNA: TGTGCCAGCAGTTTATTCCCCGAGGTGTACGAGCAGTACTTC.

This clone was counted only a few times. The CDR3 DNA reads TGTGCCAGCAGTGAAAGGCTAGCGGAGTCCTACGAGCAGTACTTC. Translated: CASSERLAESYEQYF. The rearrangement uses TRBV6-1 and TRBJ2-7; 7 nucleotides align to TRBD2. V lost 2 bases, J lost 1 base, and 5 bases stayed unmatched. Germline lookup yields CDR1 MNHNS and CDR2 SASEGT. This CDR3 has 15 amino acids.

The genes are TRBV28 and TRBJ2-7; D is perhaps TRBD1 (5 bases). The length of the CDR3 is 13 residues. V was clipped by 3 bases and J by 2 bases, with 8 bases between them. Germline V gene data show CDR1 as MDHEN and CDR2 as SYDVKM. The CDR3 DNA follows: TGTGCCAGCAGTTTCGTGACAGCCTACGAGCAGTACTTC. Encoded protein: CASSFVTAYEQYF.

The CDR3 DNA sequence: TGTGCCAGCATGGGGGGAGGGCAGTACGAGCAGTACTTC. Translation: CASMGGGQYEQYF. The chain has TRBV27 and TRBJ2-7, with 7 bases lining up with TRBD2. The CDR3 runs 13 residues. V lost 7 bases, J lost 4 bases, and 7 bases stayed unmatched. Germline-derived CDR1 and CDR2 are MNHEY and SMNVEV (reference sequence).

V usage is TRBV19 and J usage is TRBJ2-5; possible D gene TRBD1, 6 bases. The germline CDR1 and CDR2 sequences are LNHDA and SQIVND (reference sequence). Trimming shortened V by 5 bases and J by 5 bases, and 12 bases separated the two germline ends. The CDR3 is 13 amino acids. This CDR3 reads CASSWMQGETQYF. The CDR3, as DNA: TGTGCCAGTAGTTGGATGCAGGGGGAGACCCAGTACTTC.

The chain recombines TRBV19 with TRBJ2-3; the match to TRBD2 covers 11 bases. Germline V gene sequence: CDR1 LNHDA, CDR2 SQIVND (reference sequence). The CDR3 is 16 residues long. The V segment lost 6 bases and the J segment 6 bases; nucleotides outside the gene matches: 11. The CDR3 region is CASSHAGTSGADTQYF. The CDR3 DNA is TGTGCCAGTAGCCACGCCGGGACTAGCGGAGCGGATACGCAGTATTTT.

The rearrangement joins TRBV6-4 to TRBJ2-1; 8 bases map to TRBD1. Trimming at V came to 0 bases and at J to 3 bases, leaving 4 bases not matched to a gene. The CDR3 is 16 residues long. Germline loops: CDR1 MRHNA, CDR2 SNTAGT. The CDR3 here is CASSDSVTGVYNEQFF. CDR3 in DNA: TGTGCCAGCAGTGACTCTGTGACAGGGGTCTACAATGAGCAGTTCTTC.